This record concerns one T cell receptor beta chain sequence. Its target is unknown. The library came from three nested PCR rounds adapted from ARM-PCR protocols. TCRdb itself ran the multiplex PCR reads through MiXCR, one entry per CDR3 protein. The repertoire includes about 200,000 distinct CDR3 sequences, 60% to 85% of them detected once, and almost 25% sits in the top ten. These data belong to a study of tumor and adjacent non-tumor tissue in lung cancer. The template was RNA from unsorted bulk tissue. The length of the CDR3 is 21 residues. Germline CDR1 reads WSHSY; CDR2 reads SAAADI. Trimming pared 0 bases from V and 9 bases from J, leaving 33 bases between. Study-wide results and caveats: Tumor repertoires had a smaller top 100 clone share than normal lung. Significantly higher TCR diversity was found in tumor than normal lung.

The J gene is TRBJ2-1, the V gene TRBV10-2; maybe TRBD1 (6 bases). This receptor was obtained from a man aged 60 to 69 with non-small cell lung cancer. The sample was lung tumor tissue. CDR3 in DNA: TGCGCCAGCAGTGAGTCTAACCGTAACAGGGTAAGGCTAGGGGAGTTTAGTGAGCAGTTCTTC. Its protein product is CASSESNRNRVRLGEFSEQFF.